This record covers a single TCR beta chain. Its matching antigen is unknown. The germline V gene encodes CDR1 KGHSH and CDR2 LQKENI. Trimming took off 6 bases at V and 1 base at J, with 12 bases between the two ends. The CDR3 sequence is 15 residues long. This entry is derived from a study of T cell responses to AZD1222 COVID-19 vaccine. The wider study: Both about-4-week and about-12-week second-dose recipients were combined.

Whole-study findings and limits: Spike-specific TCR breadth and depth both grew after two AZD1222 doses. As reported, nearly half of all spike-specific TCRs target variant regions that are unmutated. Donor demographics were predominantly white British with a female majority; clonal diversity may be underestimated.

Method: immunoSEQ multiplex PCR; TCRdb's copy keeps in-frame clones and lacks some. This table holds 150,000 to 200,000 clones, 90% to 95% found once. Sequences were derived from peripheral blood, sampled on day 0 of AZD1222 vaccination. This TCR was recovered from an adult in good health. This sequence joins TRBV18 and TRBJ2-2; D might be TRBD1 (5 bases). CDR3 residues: CASSRSRGNTGELFF. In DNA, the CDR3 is TGTGCCAGCTCGCGGTCTAGGGGGAACACCGGGGAGCTGTTTTTT.